In this sample, the clone carrying this T cell receptor (beta chain) turned up a few times. What it binds is unknown. Read sequence stops 3 residues before the CDR3 end, and the germline J gene provides the missing end. V dropped 4 bases and J dropped 9 bases, with 13 bases sitting between them. This CDR3 region has 12 residues. In germline, CDR1 is GTSNPN, CDR2 SVGIG (reference sequence). Data came from immunoSEQ multiplex PCR; TCRdb stores just in-frame clones and leaves some out. The profile covers 30,000 to 40,000 clones, none occurring a single time. This sample stems from a study of T cell clonality in common variable immunodeficiency. Study-level findings and limits: Fewer deletions and N-nucleotide insertions were reportedly seen in common variable immunodeficiency TCR beta sequences.

Heparinized whole blood, roughly 4.5 to 9 ml, came from each donor. The source material was peripheral blood mononuclear cells. The chain combines TRBV30 with TRBJ2-1, with TRBD1 as a possible D gene (6 bases). This sequence was found in a human donor with common variable immunodeficiency. CDR3 protein: CAWTLGAGEQFF. CDR3 bases read: TGTGCCTGGACGCTGGGGGCGGGTGAG. The full variable domain, with the rest looked up from reference TRBV30 and TRBJ2-1, is SQTIHQWPATLVQPVGSPLSLECTVEGTSNPNLYWYRQAAGRGLQLLFYSVGIGQISSEVPQNLSASRPQDRQFILSSKKLLLSDSGFYLCAWTLGAGEQFFGPGTRLTVL.